This TCR beta chain is from a study of shared clonotypes between healthy human individuals. Profiling relied on immunoSEQ multiplex PCR, and the TCRdb table lists in-frame clones only, not all of them. This sample yields roughly 850,000 clones, of which around 96% are seen a single time; about 0.21% belongs to the top ten. Germline CDR1 and CDR2: SGHDT and YYEEEE. This CDR3 is 14 amino acids long. V was shortened by 4 bases and J by 4 bases, with 11 bases between the two germline ends. Naive CD8 cells, CD45RO-negative and positively selected for CCR7, excluded terminally differentiated effector memory CD45RA+ cells.

The source is a man in his thirties or forties in good health. The rearrangement links TRBV5-6 to TRBJ1-4, with D unclear. Specimen: naive CD8+ T cells sorted from blood. This CDR3 is CASSPDGVNEKLFF. The DNA of the CDR3 is TGTGCCAGCAGCCCCGACGGGGTTAATGAAAAACTGTTTTTT. Full variable domain (missing parts from reference TRBV5-6 and TRBJ1-4): DAGVTQSPTHLIKTRGQQVTLRCSPKSGHDTVSWYQQALGQGPQFIFQYYEEEERQRGNFPDRFSGHQFPNYSSELNVNALLLGDSALYLCASSPDGVNEKLFFGSGTQLSVL.